These T cell receptor beta chains were read from a single sample in a study of cytomegalovirus exposure and HLA in healthy donors. TCRdb's table, derived via immunoSEQ multiplex PCR, lists solely in-frame clones and lacks some. Counted here are over 70,000 clones, around 74% occurring once; the ten biggest clones make up around 10%. The sequencing input was PBMCs. Receptors originate from a human donor in good health. The CDR3 runs from the conserved cysteine through the conserved F or W. D genes are given only for firm matches. The size entry is marked missing in some rows and otherwise reads once, few, many or a size class.

J: TRBJ2-1; D: NA; V: TRBV10-3; size: NA; DNA: TGTGCCGCCGGGTGGGATGAGCAGTTCTTC; CDR3: CAAGWDEQFF
J: TRBJ2-2; D: TRBD2; V: TRBV15; size: NA; DNA: TGTGCCACCAGCAGCCCCAAACCGGGACTAGCGGCCGGGGAGCTGTTTTTT; CDR3: CATSSPKPGLAAGELFF
J: TRBJ1-5; D: NA; V: TRBV5-6; size: NA; DNA: TGTGCCAGCAGCTTGGAAGGGGCGAGTCAGCCCCAGCATTTT; CDR3: CASSLEGASQPQHF
J: TRBJ2-7; D: TRBD2; V: TRBV6-4; size: few; DNA: TGTGCCAGCAGTGAGGGGAGCGGGGGTACCTACGAGCAGTACTTC; CDR3: CASSEGSGGTYEQYF
J: TRBJ2-7; D: TRBD2; V: TRBV5-1; size: once; DNA: TGCGCCAGCAGCGCCGGACTAGCGGGGGACTCCTACGAGCAGTACTTC; CDR3: CASSAGLAGDSYEQYF
J: TRBJ2-3; D: NA; V: TRBV5-6; size: NA; DNA: TGTGCCAGCAGATCCTCGGAGTTAGCGGGCACAGATACGCAGTATTTT; CDR3: CASRSSELAGTDTQYF
J: TRBJ1-4; D: NA; V: TRBV7-8; size: few; DNA: TGTGCCAGCAGTGATACAGGGTCCGTTGGCGAAAAACTGTTTTTT; CDR3: CASSDTGSVGEKLFF
J: TRBJ2-1; D: NA; V: TRBV11-3; size: once; DNA: TGTGCCAGCAGCGCCTCCGGGGACTACAATGAGCAGTTCTTC; CDR3: CASSASGDYNEQFF
J: TRBJ2-5; D: NA; V: TRBV7-3; size: NA; DNA: TGTGCCAGCAGCTTGTCGTTAGCCCAAGAGACCCAGTACTTC; CDR3: CASSLSLAQETQYF
J: TRBJ2-2; D: NA; V: TRBV25-1; size: few; DNA: TGTGCCAGCAGTGCAAAGAACACCGGGGAGCTGTTTTTT; CDR3: CASSAKNTGELFF
J: TRBJ2-5; D: TRBD1; V: TRBV5-4; size: few; DNA: TGTGCCAGCGGGGACAGGCCGCCGGAGACCCAGTACTTC; CDR3: CASGDRPPETQYF
J: TRBJ2-3; D: NA; V: TRBV5-5; size: few; DNA: TGTGCCAGCAGCACGGGTTGGGTTCCAAGCACAGATACGCAGTATTTT; CDR3: CASSTGWVPSTDTQYF
J: TRBJ2-7; D: TRBD2; V: TRBV6-6; size: NA; DNA: TGTGCCAGCAGTTACACTGTCGGACTAGCGGTCTACGAGCAGTACTTC; CDR3: CASSYTVGLAVYEQYF
J: TRBJ1-1; D: TRBD1; V: TRBV5-4; size: NA; DNA: TGTGCCAGCAGCCACTGGGACAGGGGCTCTGAAGCTTTCTTT; CDR3: CASSHWDRGSEAFF
J: TRBJ2-2; D: NA; V: TRBV5-4; size: NA; DNA: TGTGCCAGCAGCTTGGCTACGAACACCGGGGAGCTGTTTTTT; CDR3: CASSLATNTGELFF
J: TRBJ2-7; D: TRBD2; V: TRBV4-2; size: NA; DNA: TGTGCCAGCAGTCCGGGACTAGGTAGAAAGCAGTACTTC; CDR3: CASSPGLGRKQYF
J: TRBJ2-7; D: NA; V: TRBV11-2; size: NA; DNA: TGTGCCAGCAGCTTTGGGCTCCCAACTAGCCCAGCCTACGAGCAGTACTTC; CDR3: CASSFGLPTSPAYEQYF
J: TRBJ1-2; D: NA; V: TRBV28; size: once; DNA: TGTGCCAGCAGTTTCTTCCTCATATCGGACAGCTTCGGCTACACCTTC; CDR3: CASSFFLISDSFGYTF
J: TRBJ2-1; D: NA; V: TRBV6-6; size: NA; DNA: TGTGCCAGCAGTTACGGGCTCTACAATGAGCAGTTCTTC; CDR3: CASSYGLYNEQFF
J: TRBJ1-1; D: NA; V: TRBV7-8; size: NA; DNA: TGTGCCAGCAGCATCACCGGGGGAATGAACACTGAAGCTTTCTTT; CDR3: CASSITGGMNTEAFF
J: TRBJ1-2; D: NA; V: TRBV30; size: few; DNA: TGTGCCTCCTCCCGCGGGTTGTGGGGCTATGGCTACACCTTC; CDR3: CASSRGLWGYGYTF
J: TRBJ1-1; D: TRBD1; V: TRBV30; size: few; DNA: TGTGCCTGGAGTGGCAGGGGGCAGGTGGAAGCTTTCTTT; CDR3: CAWSGRGQVEAFF
J: TRBJ2-1; D: TRBD2; V: TRBV14; size: NA; DNA: TGTGCCAGCAGCCCGGGGCTAGCGGGAGGGCCGGGTTACAATGAGCAGTTCTTC; CDR3: CASSPGLAGGPGYNEQFF